A single sample gave rise to the 21 T cell receptor beta chains below, sequenced in a study of blood T cell repertoires in COVID-19. Assay: immunoSEQ multiplex PCR; the TCRdb copy retains only in-frame clones and omits some. The data hold around 200,000 clones, with 80% to 85% observed a single time. The sequencing sample was made of peripheral blood. Receptors were obtained from a woman between 70 and 85 years old with COVID-19, enrolled during active disease.

This clone was counted between two and nine times. CDR3 sequence reads: CASSLEGRKTQYF. The DNA for the CDR3 is TGTGCCAGCAGCTTAGAGGGGAGGAAGACCCAGTACTTC. V is TRBV7-7 and J is TRBJ2-5, with TRBD2 as a possible D gene (6 bases). This CDR3 has 13 amino acids. Germline V gene data show CDR1 as SSHAT and CDR2 as FNYEAQ (reference sequence). Trimming left V 1 base short and J 6 bases short, with 9 bases between.

The V and J genes are TRBV6-5 and TRBJ2-7, with unresolved D. Germline values: CDR1 MNHEY, CDR2 SVGAGI. Trimming cost V 7 bases and J 8 bases, with 18 bases left between them. The length of the CDR3 is 13 residues. CDR3 residues: CASIGGRTTKQYF. Written as DNA, the CDR3 is TGTGCCAGCATAGGTGGTCGCACTACGAAGCAGTACTTC.

The chain employs TRBV20-1 and TRBJ2-2; 9 positions agree with TRBD2. CDR3 length: 16 residues. CDR1 is DFQATT, CDR2 SNEGSKA, per germline (reference sequence). V was clipped by 3 bases and J by 6 bases; unmatched bases: 11. CDR3 DNA: TGCAGTGCTAGTTCGAGGCTAGCGGGACGATCCGGGGAGCTGTTTTTT. Its translation is CSASSRLAGRSGELFF.

The chain carries TRBV28 and TRBJ1-2; D not certain. The germline V gene has CDR1 MDHEN and CDR2 SYDVKM. The germline V and J ends were trimmed by 6 bases and 0 bases, with 14 bases remaining between them. This CDR3 is 15 amino acids long. The CDR3 region has the DNA TGTGCCAGCAGACGATATACCCTAGCTAACTATGGCTACACCTTC. Translation: CASRRYTLANYGYTF.

V gene TRBV29-1 combines with J gene TRBJ2-7; 15 positions agree with TRBD2. The CDR3 covers 13 residues. Looked up from germline, CDR1 is SQVTM and CDR2 is ANQGSEA. Germline trimming cut 4 bases from V and 6 bases from J; bases unmatched to any gene: 1. CDR3 sequence reads: CSVGTSGRGEQYF. CDR3 sequence (DNA): TGCAGCGTTGGGACTAGCGGGAGGGGCGAGCAGTACTTC.

This clone was seen a single time. The chain couples TRBV5-4 to TRBJ2-5, with a weak D call TRBD2 (5 bases). Per the germline V gene, CDR1 is SGHNT and CDR2 is YYREEE (reference sequence). The CDR3 has 15 residues. V was shortened by 2 bases and J by 3 bases, with 14 bases between the two germline ends. CDR3 in DNA: TGTGCCAGCAGCTTTGGGAGCAGGAGAGAAGAGACCCAGTACTTC. This gives the protein CASSFGSRREETQYF.

Only one count was recorded for this clone. This chain connects TRBV19 to TRBJ1-1; 7 bases line up with TRBD1. Germline values: CDR1 LNHDA, CDR2 SQIVND (reference sequence). The CDR3 consists of 14 residues. V was clipped by 5 bases and J by 5 bases; unmatched bases: 8. The CDR3, as DNA: TGTGCCAGTAGTGAACGACAGGGACTTACTGAAGCTTTCTTT. Translating gives CASSERQGLTEAFF. Together with reference TRBV19 and TRBJ1-1, the CDR3 gives the full variable domain: DGGITQSPKYLFRKEGQNVTLSCEQNLNHDAMYWYRQDPGQGLRLIYYSQIVNDFQKGDIAEGYSVSREKKESFPLTVTSAQKNPTAFYLCASSERQGLTEAFFGQGTRLTVV.

There are a few counts of this clone. This chain uses TRBV6-6 with TRBJ1-3; D uncertain. Germline V gene data show CDR1 as MNHNY and CDR2 as SVGAGI (reference sequence). V was clipped by 10 bases and J by 4 bases, with 11 bases between them. There are 12 residues in the CDR3. CDR3 coding DNA: TGTGCCATCGCGACGGGGGGAAACACCATATATTTT. It specifies CAIATGGNTIYF.

The rearrangement links TRBV10-2 to TRBJ1-4; D call uncertain. This CDR3 comprises 14 residues. V was shortened by 7 bases and J by 3 bases, with 12 bases between the two germline ends. Germline lookup yields CDR1 WSHSY and CDR2 SAAADI. The CDR3 loop reads CASMQAGSNEKLFF. CDR3 sequence (DNA): TGCGCCAGCATGCAGGCAGGTTCTAATGAAAAACTGTTTTTT.

This chain links TRBV27 with TRBJ1-2; no firm D call. The CDR3 extends over 13 amino acids. Between the trimmed V and J ends, which lost 3 bases and 0 bases, there was a span of 5 bases. Germline values: CDR1 MNHEY, CDR2 SMNVEV (reference sequence). This chain's CDR3 is CASSFVSNYGYTF. The CDR3 region has the DNA TGTGCCAGCAGTTTCGTATCTAACTATGGCTACACCTTC.

This clone was seen only a few times. This chain uses TRBV3-1 (or the pseudogene TRBV3-2) with TRBJ1-1, with TRBD1 as a possible D gene (6 bases). This CDR3 is built from 15 residues. Germline lookup yields CDR1 LGHDT and CDR2 YNNKEL (reference sequence). V was trimmed by 0 bases and J by 1 base, leaving 9 bases between them. CDR3 coding DNA: TGTGCCAGCAGCCAAGAGGACAGAAAGAACACTGAAGCTTTCTTT. This sequence encodes CASSQEDRKNTEAFF.

This chain links TRBV28 with TRBJ1-4; no clear D gene. The germline V gene has CDR1 MDHEN and CDR2 SYDVKM. This CDR3 contains 15 residues. V shed 5 bases and J shed 8 bases, with 18 bases lying between them. The DNA for the CDR3 is TGTGCCAGCAGTGCCCGGACGCTGGGAGGGGAAAAACTGTTTTTT. It yields the protein CASSARTLGGEKLFF.

This rearrangement joins TRBV4-1 to TRBJ1-1; 8 bases match TRBD1. The CDR3 contains 15 residues. After removal of 1 base from V and 5 bases from J, the junction contained 6 bases not matched to a gene. Germline CDR1 MGHRA, CDR2 YSYEKL. DNA for the CDR3: TGCGCCAGCAGCCAAGGGCAGGGGGCGAGGACTGAAGCTTTCTTT. The encoded protein is CASSQGQGARTEAFF.

This sequence joins TRBV10-3 and TRBJ1-6; tentative D call: TRBD1 (6 bases). V was clipped by 10 bases and J by 0 bases, with 16 bases between them. Germline V lookup: CDR1 ENHRY, CDR2 SYGVKD. The CDR3 runs 16 residues. The CDR3 is CATRLTDSSYNSPLHF. The DNA of the CDR3 is TGTGCCACCAGGCTTACGGACAGCTCCTATAATTCACCCCTCCACTTT.

As for this clone: At one end the junction does not follow the germline gene, possibly because of a read error. The chain couples TRBV19 to TRBJ1-3; D not certain. Germline V gene data show CDR1 as LNHDA and CDR2 as SQIVND (reference sequence). The CDR3 runs to 17 residues. The CDR3 loop reads CASSITMAGYAGYTIYF. DNA of the CDR3: TGTGCCAGTAGTATAACTATGGCGGGGTATGCTGGATACACCATATATTTT.

This chain connects TRBV9 to TRBJ1-1, with 8 bases fitting TRBD1. CDR3 length: 18 amino acids. Germline assignment: CDR1 SGDLS and CDR2 YYNGEE. The ends lost 3 bases at V and 0 bases at J; junction bases unmatched: 13. As DNA, the CDR3 is TGTGCCAGCAGCGGGACCCGGACAGGGCGTTATATGAACACTGAAGCTTTCTTT. This encodes CASSGTRTGRYMNTEAFF.

This sequence joins TRBV15 and TRBJ1-1; the match to TRBD1 covers 7 bases. After removal of 2 bases from V and 0 bases from J, the junction contained 9 bases not matched to a gene. The CDR3 length is 17 residues. The V gene's germline CDR1 is LNHNV and CDR2 YYDKDF (reference sequence). The DNA of the CDR3 is TGTGCCACCAGCAGACTTCGGGGGACAGCGATGAACACTGAAGCTTTCTTT. It is translated as CATSRLRGTAMNTEAFF.

The chain joins TRBV9 to TRBJ2-7, with a tentative D call TRBD2 (6 bases). The CDR3 covers 15 residues. Trimming removed 4 bases from V and 5 bases from J, with 19 bases in between. The germline gives CDR1 SGDLS, CDR2 YYNGEE. The DNA for the CDR3 is TGTGCCAGCAGCCCTCTCGCGGGGACTCGGAACGAGCAGTACTTC. Translation: CASSPLAGTRNEQYF.

The chain combines TRBV5-6 with TRBJ2-7; the D gene is possibly TRBD2 (5 bases). Germline V gene sequence: CDR1 SGHDT, CDR2 YYEEEE. The V end was cut by 2 bases, the J end by 2 bases, with 8 bases between. This CDR3 has 13 residues. CDR3 protein: CASSLYGAYEQYV. The CDR3 nucleotides are TGTGCCAGCAGCTTATACGGGGCCTACGAGCAGTACGTC.

V is TRBV2 and J is TRBJ2-2; D is possibly TRBD2 (6 bases). V lost 2 bases to trimming and J lost 8 bases, with 9 bases between them. The CDR3 consists of 13 residues. Germline CDR1 SNHLY, CDR2 FYNNEI. The CDR3: CASSERDLGELFF. The CDR3 DNA is TGTGCCAGCAGTGAAAGGGACTTGGGGGAGCTGTTTTTT.

V and J are TRBV15 and TRBJ2-5; D may be TRBD2 (5 bases). Germline V lookup: CDR1 LNHNV, CDR2 YYDKDF (reference sequence). The CDR3 runs to 15 residues. V was pared by 0 bases and J by 4 bases, with 12 bases between. CDR3 coding DNA: TGTGCCACCAGCAGAGATACGGGAAGTATAGAGACCCAGTACTTC. It specifies CATSRDTGSIETQYF.